Listed below are T cell receptor beta chains from one sample, sequenced in a study of graft-versus-host responses after intestinal transplantation. Repertoires were generated with immunoSEQ multiplex PCR, while TCRdb's copy carries only in-frame clones and drops some. The data contain some 70,000 clones, 80% to 95% of them singletons. This specimen consisted of bone marrow, obtained around 730 days after intestinal transplantation. The receptors were gathered from a human patient who received an intestinal transplant, so some T cells may come from the graft donor. Each CDR3 is given with its conserved first and last residue. The order of the fields is V gene, CDR3 protein.

TRBV29-1 CSVEGDWSSSPSTDTQYF
TRBV5-1 CASRGTRGEKLFF
TRBV13 CASSSMTEQETQYF
TRBV7-9 CASSFGTVDGQGYTF
TRBV5-6 CASSESPYWRRGEQYF
TRBV6-5 CASSYWGNQPQHF
TRBV6-6 CASAGQNSPLHF
TRBV10-3 CAISEMASSYNEQFF
TRBV11-2 CASNLGGLVGEQYF
TRBV6-6 CASSSAFEQYF
TRBV5-1 CASSLEEGVTGELFF
TRBV6-4 CASETRRVGQYF
TRBV27 CASSLSGQGYF
TRBV6-1 CASSDLEQFF
TRBV5-1 CASSLAGGMTSPLHF
TRBV12-5 CACADHLAGANEQYF
TRBV5-1 CASSGTGEVGEKLFF
TRBV18 CASSPFPGDRASANEQYF
TRBV19 CASNLVRDSREQYYGYTF
TRBV5-1 CASMGLTGGIQYF
TRBV27 CASSPSDRMETGELFF
TRBV6-6 CASSYGNFYEQYF
TRBV7-2 CASSSRQGSYEQYF
TRBV27 CASSLLLPASTYNEQFF
TRBV5-6 CASSLHSLGSGNTIYF
TRBV7-3 CASSLMAVQNYEQYF
TRBV6-6 CASSLGRLQETQYF
TRBV5-6 CASSLTGTYEQYF
TRBV6-5 CASSRSGPYEQYF
TRBV2 CASRPSPVAGGVTDTQYF
TRBV28 CASSLWAGPSGNTIYF
TRBV5-1 CASSLGDRGRTQYF
TRBV18 CASSPVVSSQLVSYNEQFF
TRBV9 CASSAAGGVTYEQYF
TRBV7-3 CASSLTGGYNSPLHF
TRBV19 CATSGLAGFKSYNEQFF
TRBV27 CASSSLLEVNTEAFF
TRBV9 CASSTGTVNTGELFF
TRBV6-6 CASSRPTGLGEKLFF
TRBV5-4 CASSFPGQGFEQYF
TRBV7-6 CASSLVLAGFIDTGELFF
TRBV6-5 CASSYGGTYEQYF
TRBV9 CASSMSGGSTDTQYF
TRBV4-1 CASSQRWELWTGELFF
TRBV4-2 CASSQETEGTYEQYF
TRBV5-1 CASSPPGQGWTGELFF
TRBV5-5 CASRRDFYSNQPQHF
TRBV10-3 CAISDGTGVGDTQYF
TRBV19 CASSMGRTGENEKLFF
TRBV5-6 CASSLRPTPQPQHF
TRBV7-9 CASSSLGADNQPQHF
TRBV28 CASSSPPLGGPILGANVLTF
TRBV27 CASNGGPRRAEAFF